This T cell receptor beta chain was recovered during a study of T-cell reconstitution after alpha-beta-depleted transplantation in children. Preparing the TCRbeta library involved the use of unique molecular identifiers. TCRdb ran MiXCR on the PCR reads and lists one entry per CDR3 protein. Found here are 350,000 to 400,000 distinct CDR3 sequences, roughly 21% of them singletons; the top ten hold 3% to 4.5%. The origin of this receptor is a human donor who donated a stem cell graft to a child with acute myeloid leukemia. The sequencing used PBMCs from the stem cell graft donor, collected from the stem cell graft.

The CDR3 reads CASSLTGMGGNQPQHF. The CDR3 nucleotides are TGCGCCAGCAGCTTGACAGGGATGGGAGGCAATCAGCCCCAGCATTTT. The V call is TRBV5-1, the J call TRBJ1-5; TRBD1 might be the D (6 bases). Germline V gene sequence: CDR1 SGHRS, CDR2 YFSETQ. This CDR3 is built from 16 residues. The V gene lost 1 base and the J gene lost 2 bases, with 13 bases spanning the gap.